The clone carrying this TCR beta chain has ten or more counts. What it binds is unknown. Other DNA sequences of this sample code for an identical CDR3. A deep-level run was used for the assay. Genomic DNA (from each subset) was split evenly across several immunoSEQ plates. As originally analysed: Filtering differed for immunoSEQ, which gave only junction sequences without quality scores. Assay: immunoSEQ multiplex PCR; the TCRdb copy retains only in-frame clones and omits some. V and J calls and clone size come straight from that table; D and trimming were deduced from the DNA. The sample has approximately 640,000 clones, 72% seen once. This sample was taken from a study of shared clonotypes between healthy human individuals. The study's findings and limits: Among four donors, roughly 5% of naive CD4 clonotypes were found in common.

Germline lookup yields CDR1 SGHTA and CDR2 FQGNSA. Trimming removed 5 bases at V and 3 bases at J, with 10 bases between. The CDR3 is 13 residues long. The J gene is TRBJ1-1, the V gene TRBV7-2; D is undetermined. Sequencing was carried out using memory CD4+ T cells sorted from blood. Subset described: CD45RA-negative fraction. This TCR derives from a woman in her twenties or thirties in good health. This CDR3 is CASSPQRDTEAFF. The CDR3 nucleotides read TGTGCCAGCAGCCCACAAAGGGACACTGAAGCTTTCTTT.